This T cell receptor (beta chain) appears in the sequencing data of a study of blood T cell repertoires in COVID-19 (dated by TCRdb to 2020 to 2021). For context, the study as a whole: Samples covering the acute and convalescent phases of COVID-19 were provided by collaborators in the United States, Italy and Spain. The material from the prospective study consisted of cDNA or gDNA derived from T cells, B-cell-depleted T cells, or PBMCs. Subjects who had been exposed to COVID-19, were actively infected with it, or had recovered from it provided the deeply sampled blood TCRbeta repertoires that made up the dataset. The repertoires were released in a freely available public database meant as a resource for research on the immune response to SARS-CoV-2. The samples were drawn from the first 160 participants of the ongoing ImmuneRACE study and from 1,254 subjects provided by 6 global collaborators. A de-identified subject ID, COVID-19 status, age in years and sex were almost always included in the sample metadata. Where available, HLA class I and class II types were obtained from metadata supplied by the sample provider rather than from assay-based typing. Paper-wide results and their limitations: How much clinical and demographic metadata was included differed by source and by participant, and the metadata was provided uncurated.

The CDR3 covers 14 residues, taking in both the cysteine and the phenylalanine. The kept DNA is CDR3 alone, 42 bases in frame from the first base. The V end loses 4 bases and the J end loses 7 bases, and a stretch of 16 bases separates them. Based on the germline V gene, the CDR1 and CDR2 sequences are SGHAT and FQNNGV. TCRbeta CDR3 regions were amplified from genomic DNA by means of the immunoSEQ Assay, a bias-controlled multiplex PCR. As for the original processing: Nucleated cell counts per sample were estimated from amplification of reference gene primers within the assay. Sequence reads were collapsed and filtered to measure the absolute abundance of every unique TCRbeta CDR3 rearrangement. For each sample, productive Simpson clonality was calculated as the square root of Simpson's diversity index over productive rearrangements. TCRdb re-hosts the immuneACCESS table, in-frame sequences only. Its copies lack some clones; in the studies checked, an unresolved V gene accounts for under half of them, and the cause for the rest is not known. The V and J calls and clone size come from that table; D and trimming were worked out from the DNA. The sample data list about 340,000 clones, and 80% to 90% of these were observed just once. Roughly 4.2% of the sample goes to the ten largest clones.

A remark on this clone: What this receptor recognizes is not known. No much larger clonotype is one base removed from it; base qualities were not supplied.

In the prospective study, participants were about 18 to 100 years old, resided in about two dozen geographic areas of the United States, and were enrolled through a virtual design. To assign participants to cohorts, the prospective study relied on clinical history that participants themselves reported in a screening survey and a study questionnaire. Each participant in the prospective study had whole blood, serum and a nasopharyngeal or oropharyngeal swab collected by mobile phlebotomists. Participants in the prospective study had the option to provide additional blood draws and questionnaires over an approximately two-month period. Prospective study blood samples were shipped either frozen or at room temperature before DNA extraction.

What was sequenced was PBMCs or T cells enriched from blood (not recorded which). The receptor chain draws on TRBV11-2 and TRBJ1-2; matching of 6 bases hints at TRBD1 as the D gene. The receptor's source is a woman between 35 and 50 years old with acute COVID-19. The DNA is as follows: TGTGCCAGCAGCTCTTTCGACAGGACTCTTGGCTACACCTTC. It specifies CASSSFDRTLGYTF.